The next 10 T cell receptor beta chains were all read from a single sample in a study of T cells after yellow fever vaccination. One entry per CDR3 protein, called by TCRdb with MiXCR from the 5' RACE reads. The top ten clones hold roughly 17% of a sample with about 580,000 distinct CDR3 sequences, about a sixth of them seen once. Sequenced material: PBMCs, taken 4 to 5 days after the first yellow fever vaccination. The source is a man aged 18 to 30 who received the YFV17D yellow fever vaccine.

This clonotype was seen a handful of times. V and J are TRBV20-1 and TRBJ2-3, with a tentative D call TRBD2 (7 bases). With 7 bases removed from V and 3 bases from J, the gap between germline ends came to 17 bases. Germline values: CDR1 DFQATT, CDR2 SNEGSKA (reference sequence). CDR3 length equals 14 residues. The CDR3 DNA is TGCAGTGGGCGCTCGGGGGGCAGAACAGATACGCAGTATTTT. The encoded protein is CSGRSGGRTDTQYF.

Ten or more counts support this clonotype. V usage is TRBV2 and J usage is TRBJ1-6, with a possible D match to TRBD1 (6 bases). Germline CDR1 is SNHLY and CDR2 is FYNNEI. Deletions cut 8 bases from V and 18 bases from J, with 23 bases between. The CDR3 is 13 amino acids. The CDR3 region has the DNA TGTGCCAGCCTTGGACAGTCTCTCGACCTGTACCACTTT. It codes for CASLGQSLDLYHF.

This clonotype was seen only a few times. The chain combines TRBV12-3 or TRBV12-4 with TRBJ1-1; a possible D gene is TRBD1 (6 bases). The CDR3 extends over 15 amino acids. V gave up 4 bases and J gave up 1 base, with 13 bases separating them. CDR3 sequence reads: CASSSAGVGNTEAFF. The DNA for the CDR3 is TGTGCCAGCAGTTCCGCAGGGGTTGGGAACACTGAAGCTTTCTTT.

This clonotype was recorded a few times. The chain is built from TRBV20-1 and TRBJ2-3; D may be TRBD2 (6 bases). The germline gives CDR1 DFQATT, CDR2 SNEGSKA (reference sequence). This CDR3 has 16 amino acids. Trimming left V 0 bases short and J 2 bases short, with 15 bases between. This CDR3 reads CSARDPAGGNTDTQYF. As DNA, the CDR3 is TGCAGTGCTAGAGACCCCGCCGGGGGTAACACAGATACGCAGTATTTT.

The V gene is TRBV5-5, the J gene TRBJ2-7; D ambiguous. Germline V lookup: CDR1 SGHKS, CDR2 YYEKEE (reference sequence). The CDR3 is 14 residues long. V was pared by 2 bases and J by 2 bases, with 11 bases between. CDR3 loop: CASSFRVGAYEQYV. The CDR3 bases are TGTGCCAGCAGCTTTCGGGTTGGAGCCTACGAGCAGTACGTC.

The chain couples TRBV18 to TRBJ2-3; 11 bases are a match to TRBD2. Germline CDR1 is KGHSH and CDR2 is LQKENI. CDR3 length equals 18 residues. The V segment lost 5 bases and the J segment 2 bases; nucleotides outside the gene matches: 12. Written as DNA, the CDR3 is TGTGCCAGCTCAACGACATCTAGCGGGGGGACCGTCACAGATACGCAGTATTTT. The encoded protein is CASSTTSSGGTVTDTQYF.

This chain joins TRBV20-1 and TRBJ2-7; tentatively, D is TRBD2 (8 bases). The CDR3 is 13 residues long. The germline CDR1 and CDR2 sequences are DFQATT and SNEGSKA (reference sequence). CDR3 protein: CSASSGTDYEHYV. Here the CDR3 DNA reads TGCAGTGCTAGTAGCGGGACAGATTACGAGCATTACGTC.

There are a few counts of this clonotype. This chain uses TRBV12-3 or TRBV12-4 with TRBJ1-5; D is uncertain. V shed 2 bases and J shed 4 bases, with 9 bases lying between them. This CDR3 spans 14 amino acids. The CDR3 sequence is CASSLRSANQPQHF. For the CDR3, the DNA is TGTGCCAGCAGTTTAAGGTCAGCTAATCAGCCCCAGCATTTT.

V is TRBV4-1 and J is TRBJ2-7, with D perhaps TRBD2 (6 bases). Trimming took 5 bases from V and 2 from J, leaving 16 bases between them. Germline assignment: CDR1 MGHRA and CDR2 YSYEKL. The CDR3 runs 15 residues. The CDR3 reads CASSTVGRGTYEQYF. The CDR3 DNA follows: TGCGCCAGCAGCACTGTAGGACGGGGGACCTACGAGCAGTACTTC.

This chain joins TRBV30 and TRBJ1-6, with a weak D call TRBD1 (5 bases). V lost 1 base and J lost 10, with 17 bases in between. The CDR3 has 15 residues. Germline values: CDR1 GTSNPN, CDR2 SVGIG (reference sequence). The CDR3 nucleotides are TGTGCCTGGAGTGCCTTGGGCCGGGGGGAGTCACCCCTCCACTTT. Translating it yields CAWSALGRGESPLHF.